Following are 26 T cell receptor beta chains from one sample sequenced in a study of identical twins. Each CDR3 protein is one row after TCRdb ran MiXCR on the 5' RACE reads. The table shows 1,800,000 or so distinct CDR3 sequences, with about 32% occurring only once. Sequencing was carried out using cord blood. All receptors come from a newborn girl in good health.

Comment on this clonotype: A much larger clone sits a single nucleotide away, making a read error possible. The rearrangement uses TRBV24-1 and TRBJ2-7; possibly TRBD1 for D (5 bases). There are 16 residues in the CDR3. Germline values: CDR1 KGHDR, CDR2 SFDVKD. CDR3 in DNA: TGTGCCATCAGTGATTTGCTATCACAGGCCTCCTACGAGCAGTACTTC. Translation: CAISDLLSQASYEQYF.

This clonotype was seen a handful of times. The V and J genes are TRBV29-1 and TRBJ2-1, with TRBD2 identical over 8 bases. The V and J ends lost 7 bases and 5 bases, in that order; junction bases with no gene match: 4. Germline assignment: CDR1 SQVTM and CDR2 ANQGSEA. The CDR3 spans 12 residues. The CDR3 bases are TGCAGCGCCGACGGGGGGGACAATGAGCAGTTCTTC. Amino acid sequence: CSADGGDNEQFF.

The gene calls are TRBV7-2 and TRBJ2-5; the D is unclear. Deletions cut 1 base from V and 5 bases from J, with 8 bases between. This CDR3 is built from 13 residues. Looked up from germline, CDR1 is SGHTA and CDR2 is FQGNSA. This CDR3 reads CASSLVWGETQYF. The CDR3 region has the DNA TGTGCCAGCAGCTTAGTCTGGGGTGAGACCCAGTACTTC. Combining the CDR3 with reference TRBV7-2 and TRBJ2-5 gives the whole variable domain GAGVSQSPSNKVTEKGKDVELRCDPISGHTALYWYRQSLGQGLEFLIYFQGNSAPDKSGLPSDRFSAERTGGSVSTLTIQRTQQEDSAVYLCASSLVWGETQYFGPGTRLLVL.

This chain uses TRBV5-1 with TRBJ2-2; D is tentatively TRBD1 or TRBD2 (5 bases each). V dropped 2 bases and J dropped 1 base, with 12 bases sitting between them. The CDR3 contains 16 residues. The germline V gene has CDR1 SGHRS and CDR2 YFSETQ. This CDR3 reads CASSLSGPMNTGELFF. The CDR3 region has the DNA TGCGCCAGCAGCTTATCGGGACCGATGAACACCGGGGAGCTGTTTTTT.

V is TRBV7-2 and J is TRBJ1-2, with 7 bases that match TRBD1. The CDR3 has 16 residues. CDR1 is SGHTA, CDR2 FQGNSA, per germline. Losses at the gene ends were 3 bases for V and 1 base for J; bases not matched to a gene: 8. CDR3 sequence: CASSLVTGKFNYGYTF. The CDR3 region has the DNA TGTGCCAGCAGCTTGGTGACAGGGAAGTTTAACTATGGCTACACCTTC. The whole variable domain, filled in from reference TRBV7-2 and TRBJ1-2, reads GAGVSQSPSNKVTEKGKDVELRCDPISGHTALYWYRQSLGQGLEFLIYFQGNSAPDKSGLPSDRFSAERTGGSVSTLTIQRTQQEDSAVYLCASSLVTGKFNYGYTFGSGTRLTVV.

This rearrangement joins TRBV4-2 to TRBJ1-5; weak D call: TRBD1 (5 bases). V was clipped by 5 bases and J by 0 bases, with 11 bases between them. This CDR3 comprises 15 residues. Per germline, CDR1 LGHNA and CDR2 YNFKEQ. The CDR3 nucleotides read TGTGCCAGCAGCTCCAGACAGTTTAGCAATCAGCCCCAGCATTTT. As protein: CASSSRQFSNQPQHF.

This clonotype appeared once. This chain connects TRBV4-1 to TRBJ2-1; D is undetermined. The DNA end is a closer match to TRBJ2-7, so the J assignment may be wrong. The CDR3 covers 15 residues. Germline values: CDR1 MGHRA, CDR2 YSYEKL. This CDR3 is CASSHPWRNYNEQYF. Here the CDR3 DNA reads TGCGCCAGCAGCCATCCGTGGCGGAACTACAATGAGCAGTACTTC.

The J gene is TRBJ1-4, the V gene TRBV27; 11 bases are a match to TRBD1. This CDR3 spans 16 amino acids. CDR1 and CDR2 from the germline V gene are MNHEY and SMNVEV (reference sequence). V shed 5 bases, J shed 7 bases, and the junction held 9 bases outside the gene matches. For the CDR3, the DNA is TGTGCCAGCAGTCGAATACCGGGACAGGGGGGTGAAAAACTGTTTTTT. It specifies CASSRIPGQGGEKLFF.

The gene calls are TRBV7-2 and TRBJ1-1; 9 bases map to TRBD1. J lost 4 bases, V lost 1 base, and 7 bases had no gene match. CDR1 is SGHTA and CDR2 is FQGNSA in the germline V gene. The CDR3 length is 16 residues. CDR3 DNA sequence: TGTGCCAGCAGCTTAGATCGGGGGACAGGGAGCACTGAAGCTTTCTTT. This sequence encodes CASSLDRGTGSTEAFF.

This clonotype has a handful of counts. The V call is TRBV20-1, the J call TRBJ2-3; D tentatively reads TRBD1 or TRBD2 (5 bases each). The CDR3 is made up of 15 amino acids. The ends were cut back, 1 base at V and 1 base at J, with 12 bases in the middle. Germline V CDR1 and CDR2: DFQATT, SNEGSKA (reference sequence). CDR3 DNA: TGCAGTGCTAGAGTTGCACTAGGGGGCACAGATACGCAGTATTTT. It is translated as CSARVALGGTDTQYF.

This sequence joins TRBV12-3 or TRBV12-4 and TRBJ1-6, with D tentatively TRBD1 (6 bases). The CDR3 loop spans 17 amino acids. V lost 3 bases to trimming and J lost 8 bases, with 20 bases between them. This CDR3 is CASSLGRQGKSYSPLHF. The CDR3 nucleotides are TGTGCCAGCAGTTTGGGGCGCCAGGGGAAATCCTATTCACCCCTCCACTTT.

CDR3 in amino acids: CASGDSVVRRSYNEQFF. The CDR3, as DNA: TGTGCCAGCGGGGACAGTGTGGTACGCCGCTCCTACAATGAGCAGTTCTTC. The rearrangement uses TRBV7-2 and TRBJ2-1; 7 nucleotides match TRBD1. After removal of 8 bases from V and 0 bases from J, the junction contained 13 bases not matched to a gene. Germline V lookup: CDR1 SGHTA, CDR2 FQGNSA. This CDR3 spans 17 amino acids.

V is TRBV20-1 and J is TRBJ1-6, with D maybe TRBD1 (5 bases). The CDR3 is 14 amino acids. V was trimmed by 3 bases and J by 11 bases, leaving 17 bases between them. CDR1 and CDR2 from the germline V gene are DFQATT and SNEGSKA (reference sequence). As DNA, the CDR3 is TGCAGTGCTAGGCACAGGCTGGTTGGGGCACCCCTCCACTTT. Encoded protein: CSARHRLVGAPLHF.

CDR3 sequence (DNA): TGTGCCAGTAGTATAGTTGCGGGGGGGCTGGATGAGCAGTTCTTC. This encodes CASSIVAGGLDEQFF. The rearrangement joins TRBV19 to TRBJ2-1; TRBD2 aligns across 9 bases. V lost 1 base and J lost 8; bases outside the gene matches: 6. From germline, CDR1 is LNHDA and CDR2 SQIVND (reference sequence). The CDR3 length is 15 residues.

The chain employs TRBV20-1 and TRBJ1-2, with 9 nucleotides matching TRBD1. With V trimmed by 7 bases and J by 8 bases, 23 bases remained unmatched. The CDR3 runs 17 residues. CDR1 and CDR2 from the germline V gene are DFQATT and SNEGSKA (reference sequence). For the CDR3, the DNA is TGCAGTGGAGCAGTGGAATTCCGGGACAGGGAGGGTTGGGGCTACACCTTC. Protein product: CSGAVEFRDREGWGYTF.

Only a few counts were recorded for this clonotype. The chain links TRBV20-1 to TRBJ1-5; D is undetermined. Germline loops: CDR1 DFQATT, CDR2 SNEGSKA (reference sequence). The CDR3 totals 15 residues. The V and J ends lost 6 bases and 2 bases respectively, with 17 bases between them. CDR3 coding DNA: TGCAGTGCCCCCCGCTCCACTGGGGGCAATCAGCCCCAGCATTTT. Protein: CSAPRSTGGNQPQHF.

On this clonotype: An end of the junction differs from the germline gene, which may be a read error. The genes are TRBV12-3 or TRBV12-4 and TRBJ1-5; a possible D gene is TRBD1 (6 bases). The CDR3 covers 16 residues. As DNA, the CDR3 is TGTGCCGGCAGTGGGGGCGGCGTTTATAGCAATCAGCCCCAGCATTTT. Translated: CAGSGGGVYSNQPQHF.

The chain employs TRBV28 and TRBJ2-2; 7 bases map to TRBD1. The CDR3 is made up of 14 amino acids. Germline loops: CDR1 MDHEN, CDR2 SYDVKM. Germline trimming cut 6 bases from V and 5 bases from J; bases unmatched to any gene: 6. CDR3: CASRWTGFTGELFF. For the CDR3, the DNA is TGTGCCAGCAGGTGGACAGGCTTTACCGGGGAGCTGTTTTTT.

There are many counts of this clonotype. The chain recombines TRBV10-3 with TRBJ2-3; 10 bases line up with TRBD2. J lost 2 bases, V lost 9 bases, and 5 bases had no gene match. This CDR3 is 14 amino acids long. Germline lookup yields CDR1 ENHRY and CDR2 SYGVKD. CDR3 nucleotides: TGTGCCATATCGAGCGGGAGGGCCACAGATACGCAGTATTTT. Its translation: CAISSGRATDTQYF.

V usage is TRBV7-9 and J usage is TRBJ1-5, with 9 bases aligning to TRBD1. The CDR3 length is 16 residues. CDR1 and CDR2 (germline): SEHNR, FQNEAQ (reference sequence). J gave up 6 bases and V 3 bases, and 9 bases lay outside the gene matches. As DNA, the CDR3 is TGTGCCAGCAGCTTTTTCCGGACAGGGGAAGCTCAGCCCCAGCATTTT. Its protein product is CASSFFRTGEAQPQHF.

The rearrangement links TRBV15 to TRBJ2-5, with 12 bases identical to TRBD2. Germline V lookup: CDR1 LNHNV, CDR2 YYDKDF (reference sequence). The V gene end was trimmed by 0 bases and the J gene end by 5 bases; junction bases not matched to a gene: 13. This CDR3 is 19 amino acids long. The CDR3 region has the DNA TGTGCCACCAGCAGAGATCGGGCTAGCGGGAGGGCCGTTTTGGAGACCCAGTACTTC. It specifies CATSRDRASGRAVLETQYF.

The chain employs TRBV20-1 and TRBJ2-1, with TRBD2 matching 7 bases. The DNA end favors TRBJ2-7, so the J call may be wrong. This CDR3 spans 17 amino acids. Germline V gene sequence: CDR1 DFQATT, CDR2 SNEGSKA (reference sequence). As DNA, the CDR3 is TGCAGTGCTAGAGATCTGAGGGCTAGCGGCTCCTACAATGAGCAGTACTTC. Protein: CSARDLRASGSYNEQYF.

V and J are TRBV9 and TRBJ1-1; 7 bases line up with TRBD1. Germline CDR1 reads SGDLS; CDR2 reads YYNGEE. The CDR3 runs to 13 residues. Trimming cost V 8 bases and J 4 bases; bases outside gene matches: 8. The CDR3 nucleotides read TGTGCCAGAATTACAGGGGACGGCACTGAAGCTTTCTTT. The encoded protein is CARITGDGTEAFF.

The V and J genes are TRBV4-1 and TRBJ2-4; 7 bases are a match to TRBD2. TRBJ2-7 explains the end of the DNA better; the J call may be wrong. Germline lookup yields CDR1 MGHRA and CDR2 YSYEKL. The CDR3 is 14 amino acids. CDR3 region: CASSHSWGGYEQYF. CDR3 in DNA: TGCGCCAGCAGCCATTCCTGGGGGGGCTACGAGCAGTACTTC.

The rearrangement uses TRBV5-4 and TRBJ2-7; 9 bases map to TRBD2. Germline trimming cut 0 bases from V and 3 bases from J; bases unmatched to any gene: 7. The CDR3 totals 16 residues. Per germline, CDR1 SGHNT and CDR2 YYREEE (reference sequence). In DNA, the CDR3 is TGTGCCAGCAGCTTGGGTGAGGCTAGCGGGAACTACGAGCAGTACTTC. This codes for CASSLGEASGNYEQYF.

This chain uses TRBV24-1 with TRBJ1-2; 7 nucleotides match TRBD1. The V segment lost 3 bases and the J segment 8 bases; nucleotides outside the gene matches: 8. The CDR3 is 14 amino acids. Germline CDR1 reads KGHDR; CDR2 reads SFDVKD. In nucleotides, the CDR3 is TGTGCCACCAGTGATGCAGCCGGGACAGAGGGCTACACCTTC. Amino acids: CATSDAAGTEGYTF.